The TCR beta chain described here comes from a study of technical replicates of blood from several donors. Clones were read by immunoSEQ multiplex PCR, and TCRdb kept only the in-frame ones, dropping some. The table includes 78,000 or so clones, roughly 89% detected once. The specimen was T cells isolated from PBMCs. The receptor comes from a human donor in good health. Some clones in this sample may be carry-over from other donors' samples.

In DNA form, the CDR3 reads TGTGCCAGTAGTATGCGGGGAGCCATAGCAACTAATGAAAAACTGTTTTTT. Its protein is CASSMRGAIATNEKLFF. J is TRBJ1-4 and V is TRBV19; no definite D call. The V and J ends lost 3 bases and 0 bases respectively, with 14 bases between them. Per germline, CDR1 LNHDA and CDR2 SQIVND (reference sequence). This CDR3 spans 17 amino acids.